This T cell receptor (beta chain) was obtained from a study of identical twins. MiXCR was run by TCRdb on the 5' RACE reads, yielding one entry per CDR3 protein. Of roughly 1,500,000 distinct CDR3 sequences in the sample, around 29% were seen once. V was clipped by 1 base and J by 5 bases, with 11 bases between them. The germline CDR1 and CDR2 sequences are DFQATT and SNEGSKA (reference sequence). The CDR3 is made up of 14 amino acids. The sample comprised cord blood. This sequence joins TRBV20-1 and TRBJ2-2; D is unclear. This receptor was taken from a newborn girl in good health. For the CDR3, the DNA is TGCAGTGCTAGAGCACCTCGACCAACCGGGGAGCTGTTTTTT. Amino acids: CSARAPRPTGELFF.